The sequence of this T cell receptor beta chain was determined in a study of cytomegalovirus exposure and HLA in healthy donors. Study results and limitations: Further analysis was carried out later, and it showed several of the most significant clusters appearing linked to common viral pathogens. Some TCR beta chains (over 150 of them) were listed as cytomegalovirus-associated.

On this clone itself: Its target is unknown.

The PCR had 60 Vbeta and 13 Jbeta primers. Profiled with immunoSEQ multiplex PCR; TCRdb holds only in-frame clones, not every one. Here the sample spans around 130,000 clones, roughly 84% being singletons. The sequence derives from a boy aged 10-17 years in good health and CMV-seronegative. Material for sequencing was PBMCs.

This CDR3 reads CSVLAETDTQYF. Written as DNA, the CDR3 is TGCAGCGTTTTAGCAGAAACAGATACGCAGTATTTT. V gene TRBV29-1 combines with J gene TRBJ2-3; no firm D call. Per the germline V gene, CDR1 is SQVTM and CDR2 is ANQGSEA. Trimming cost V 5 bases and J 3 bases, with 9 bases left between them. This CDR3 is built from 12 residues.